A selection of T cell receptor beta chains follows, all from one sample in a study of T cells after yellow fever vaccination. TCRdb fed the 5' RACE reads into MiXCR, producing one record per CDR3 protein. The profile covers about 330,000 distinct CDR3 sequences, with less than 9.5% appearing a single time and under 20% taken by the ten largest. The sample was PBMCs, taken 35 to 50 days after the first yellow fever vaccination. The receptors stem from a man between 18 and 35 years old who received the YFV17D yellow fever vaccine. The CDR3 runs from the conserved cysteine through the conserved F or W. D genes are given only for firm matches. Size is stated for part of the rows, as once, few or many counts, or as a class when the clone is expanded.

j_gene | v_gene | abundance | d_gene | CDR3nt | CDR3aa
TRBJ1-1 | TRBV19 | - | - | TGTGCCAGTAGCCATTCAGGGTTCGTAACTGAAGCTTTCTTT | CASSHSGFVTEAFF
TRBJ2-2 | TRBV11-2 | many | - | TGTGCCAGCAGCAGAACTAGCTCTAACACCGGGGAGCTGTTTTTT | CASSRTSSNTGELFF
TRBJ1-1 | TRBV29-1 | few | - | TGCAGCGTTGCCCCGGCCGGCAATGCTGAAGCTTTCTTT | CSVAPAGNAEAFF
TRBJ2-7 | TRBV14 | - | TRBD1 | TGTGCCAGCAGTCAACAGGGGGTGACACCAGACTACGAGCAGTACTTC | CASSQQGVTPDYEQYF
TRBJ2-1 | TRBV7-2 | few | - | TGTGCCAGCAGAGTGGGGGGCAATGAGCAGTTCTTC | CASRVGGNEQFF
TRBJ1-4 | TRBV15 | - | - | TGTGCCACCAGCAAGTCACGGGAGGGAAATGAAAAACTGTTTTTT | CATSKSREGNEKLFF
TRBJ2-1 | TRBV4-3 | few | TRBD1 | TGCGCCAGCAGCCCCGGGACAGGATCCGGCAATGAGCAGTTCTTC | CASSPGTGSGNEQFF
TRBJ2-3 | TRBV12-3/TRBV12-4 | few | - | TGTGCCAGCAGTTTTACCTACCGGGGAGATACGCAGTATTTT | CASSFTYRGDTQYF
TRBJ2-3 | TRBV7-2 | - | - | TGTGCCAGCAGTTTAGTAAGTGACGGGTACGCAGATACGCAGTATTTT | CASSLVSDGYADTQYF
TRBJ1-2 | TRBV29-1 | few | - | TGCAGCGTTGATAAAGGGGGTCGATATGGCTACACCTTC | CSVDKGGRYGYTF
TRBJ2-3 | TRBV6-1 | few | TRBD2 | TGTGCCAGCAGTGAACGGCTAGCGGGGATAGATACGCAGTATTTT | CASSERLAGIDTQYF
TRBJ2-2 | TRBV7-2 | - | - | TGTGCCAGCAGCTCCTATCCCGGACACCCCGGGGAGCTGTTTTTT | CASSSYPGHPGELFF
TRBJ2-1 | TRBV11-2 | - | - | TGTGCCAGCAGGCGCTCTGAGGGGAACTCCTACAATGAGCAGTTCTTC | CASRRSEGNSYNEQFF
TRBJ2-5 | TRBV24-1 | - | TRBD2 | TGTGCCACCAGTGATGGGAGGGTTGGGACCCAGTACTTC | CATSDGRVGTQYF
TRBJ2-1 | TRBV7-2 | - | - | TGTGCCAGCAGCTTAGGTTTGGCCAGGAAGGTTTCTAATGAGCAGTTCTTC | CASSLGLARKVSNEQFF
TRBJ2-3 | TRBV5-1 | - | - | TGCGCCAGCAGCATAGGTTTCACAGATACGCAGTATTTT | CASSIGFTDTQYF
TRBJ2-3 | TRBV20-1 | many | - | TGCAGTGCTGCGGGTGGTGCGGGGATCACAGATACGCAGTATTTT | CSAAGGAGITDTQYF
TRBJ1-2 | TRBV6-1 | few | - | TGTGCCAGCAGTCCCAAGGCAGGGGAGATCTATGGCTACACCTTC | CASSPKAGEIYGYTF
TRBJ1-6 | TRBV19 | - | TRBD1 | TGTGCCAGTACCCGGACAGGGGTCTCCTATAATTCACCCCTCCACTTT | CASTRTGVSYNSPLHF
TRBJ2-7 | TRBV6-2/TRBV6-3 | - | - | TGTGCCAGCAGCCCCACAATACTAAGGGCCGAGCAGTACTTC | CASSPTILRAEQYF
TRBJ2-6 | TRBV28 | few | TRBD2 | TGTGCCAGCGTGGTCGGGGGGTCTTCTGGGGCCAACGTCCTGACTTTC | CASVVGGSSGANVLTF
TRBJ1-5 | TRBV18 | - | TRBD1 | TGTGCCAGCTCACCCGGGACAGCTACTAATCAGCCCCAGCATTTT | CASSPGTATNQPQHF
TRBJ2-3 | TRBV5-6 | few | TRBD2 | TGTGCCAGCAGCTTCCGCGGGGGAGGAGTCGATACGCAGTATTTT | CASSFRGGGVDTQYF
TRBJ2-7 | TRBV7-9 | few | - | TGTGCCAGCAGCTTAGTGGGCTTTACCTACGAGCAGTACTTC | CASSLVGFTYEQYF
TRBJ2-5 | TRBV29-1 | - | - | TGCAGCGTTGAAGAAGGAAGGGTAGAGACCCAGTACTTC | CSVEEGRVETQYF
TRBJ2-1 | TRBV5-1 | - | - | TGCGCCAGCAGACCCAGGGGTAGCTCCTACAATGAGCAGTTCTTC | CASRPRGSSYNEQFF
TRBJ1-6 | TRBV9 | - | TRBD1 | TGTGCCAGCAGCGCAACAGGGGATTCACCCCTCCACTTT | CASSATGDSPLHF
TRBJ1-5 | TRBV19 | few | TRBD1 | TGTGCCAGTAGAATCGAGACAGGGGAAAATCAGCCCCAGCATTTT | CASRIETGENQPQHF
TRBJ1-6 | TRBV9 | few | - | TGTGCCAGCAAGGACGGATCGAGCTCCTATAATTCACCCCTCCACTTT | CASKDGSSSYNSPLHF
TRBJ2-5 | TRBV24-1 | - | - | TGTGCCACCAGTGATTGGGGTGGTGAGACCCAGTACTTC | CATSDWGGETQYF
TRBJ2-5 | TRBV3-1 | - | - | TGTGCCAGCGCAAGGGGCCAGGCTCGCCAAGAGACCCAGTACTTC | CASARGQARQETQYF
TRBJ2-1 | TRBV7-3 | few | - | TGTGCCAGCAGCTTGGGACATTCTAATGAGCAGTTCTTC | CASSLGHSNEQFF
TRBJ2-5 | TRBV20-1 | few | - | TGCAGTGCTAGAGATCGACAGGCGATGGGAGAGACCCAGTACTTC | CSARDRQAMGETQYF
TRBJ2-3 | TRBV7-6 | few | TRBD2 | TGTGCCAGCAGCCCCCGGACTAGCCTCGGAGATACGCAGTATTTT | CASSPRTSLGDTQYF
TRBJ2-7 | TRBV6-5 | many | TRBD2 | TGTGCCAGCAGTAACAGCCCGGGGGGGCCCGAGCAGTACTTC | CASSNSPGGPEQYF
TRBJ1-1 | TRBV10-3 | - | - | TGTGCCAGTCGGGCAGGTATAACGACTGAAGCTTTCTTT | CASRAGITTEAFF
TRBJ2-3 | TRBV5-1 | many | - | TGCGCCAGCAGCTTGGAACTCACAGATACGCAGTATTTT | CASSLELTDTQYF
TRBJ2-1 | TRBV4-3 | few | TRBD2 | TGCGCCAGCAGCCAAGATTACACTAGCGGGTCCAGCTCCTACAATGAGCAGTTCTTC | CASSQDYTSGSSSYNEQFF
TRBJ2-2 | TRBV20-1 | few | TRBD1 | TGCAGTGCTAGAAAGCCGCACAGGGGCGAAGGGTCCACCGGGGAGCTGTTTTTT | CSARKPHRGEGSTGELFF
TRBJ2-7 | TRBV6-2/TRBV6-3 | few | TRBD1 | TGTGCCAGCAGTTACGAACAGGGGGCTTCGAACTACGAGCAGTACTTC | CASSYEQGASNYEQYF
TRBJ2-2 | TRBV12-3/TRBV12-4 | many | - | TGTGCCAGCAGTTCCGGCACCGGCACCGGGGAGCTGTTTTTT | CASSSGTGTGELFF
TRBJ2-3 | TRBV7-2 | - | - | TGTGCCAGCAGCTTAGGGCCGGGACCAACTAGCACAGATACGCAGTATTTT | CASSLGPGPTSTDTQYF
TRBJ1-5 | TRBV5-1 | few | TRBD1 | TGCGCCAGCAGCTTCCAGGGGGAGGACAATCAGCCCCAGCATTTT | CASSFQGEDNQPQHF
TRBJ1-3 | TRBV12-3/TRBV12-4 | many | - | TGTGCCAGCAGTTTTTCGGACAGAAACACCATATATTTT | CASSFSDRNTIYF
TRBJ2-2 | TRBV7-8 | - | TRBD1 | TGTACCAGCAGCCTCTATCCCGACAGGGTAATCGGGTCGTCCTCCGGGGAGCTGTTTTTT | CTSSLYPDRVIGSSSGELFF
TRBJ2-5 | TRBV2 | - | TRBD2 | TGTGCCAGCAGTGGGACTAGTGGGACCCAGTACTTC | CASSGTSGTQYF
TRBJ2-1 | TRBV6-2/TRBV6-3 | - | - | TGTGCCAGCAGTTACTTGGTGGCGGGAGAGCAGTTCTTC | CASSYLVAGEQFF
TRBJ1-2 | TRBV5-6 | few | - | TGTGCCAGCAGCCCCCGACCGGAATACACTAACTATGGCTACACCTTC | CASSPRPEYTNYGYTF
TRBJ2-5 | TRBV7-7 | few | - | TGTGCCAGCAGCTCCTCCCCGACGGAGCGAACCCAGTACTTC | CASSSSPTERTQYF
TRBJ1-2 | TRBV6-1 | many | TRBD1 | TGTGCCAGCAGTGAAGTTACAGGGGGCGATGGCTACACCTTC | CASSEVTGGDGYTF
TRBJ2-5 | TRBV4-2 | few | TRBD1 | TGTGCCAGCAGCCTACAGGACAGGGGGCAAGAGACCCAGTACTTC | CASSLQDRGQETQYF
TRBJ1-2 | TRBV6-5 | - | - | TGTGCCAGCAGTTACCCCGGGGATAGTGGCTACACCTTC | CASSYPGDSGYTF
TRBJ2-5 | TRBV28 | few | TRBD2 | TGTGCCAGCAGCTTGACTAGCGGGGGGTTCCAAGAGACCCAGTACTTC | CASSLTSGGFQETQYF
TRBJ2-1 | TRBV7-3 | few | - | TGTGCCAGCAGCTGGCTTAGCAACGAGCAGTTCTTC | CASSWLSNEQFF